These 9 T cell receptor beta chains share one sample of origin, sequenced in a study of blood T cell repertoires in COVID-19. Repertoires were generated with immunoSEQ multiplex PCR, while TCRdb's copy carries only in-frame clones and drops some. This table holds approximately 220,000 clones, roughly 82% found once. The sample taken for sequencing was peripheral blood. The receptors stem from a woman aged 70-85 years with acute or convalescent COVID-19.

V and J are TRBV2 and TRBJ1-4; TRBD1 aligns across 8 bases. Germline V lookup: CDR1 SNHLY, CDR2 FYNNEI. The CDR3 totals 17 residues. V trimming: 4 bases; J trimming: 0 bases; junction bases outside the gene matches: 7. CDR3 in DNA: TGTGCCAGCAGTGCCCGACAGGGGACCTCAACTAATGAAAAACTGTTTTTT. It specifies CASSARQGTSTNEKLFF.

V usage is TRBV25-1 and J usage is TRBJ2-7, with TRBD1 matching over 10 bases. Germline lookup yields CDR1 MGHDK and CDR2 SYGVNS. This CDR3 region has 13 residues. With V trimmed by 6 bases and J by 6 bases, 5 bases remained unmatched. The CDR3 DNA is TGTGCCAGCAGGACAGGGGGCTTGGGCGAGCAGTACTTC. Amino acids: CASRTGGLGEQYF.

CDR3: CASSGDRPWGSNQPQHF. In nucleotides, the CDR3 is TGTGCCAGCAGTGGGGACAGGCCCTGGGGGAGCAATCAGCCCCAGCATTTT. V gene TRBV2 combines with J gene TRBJ1-5, with 8 bases matching TRBD1. Germline CDR1 SNHLY, CDR2 FYNNEI. There are 17 residues in the CDR3. V shed 4 bases, J shed 1 base, and the junction held 9 bases outside the gene matches.

The table lists this clone with a count of one. The chain uses TRBV19 and TRBJ2-1; maybe TRBD2 (7 bases). The V end was cut by 5 bases, the J end by 8 bases, with 16 bases between. The length of the CDR3 is 14 residues. CDR1 is LNHDA and CDR2 is SQIVND in the germline V gene (reference sequence). The CDR3 sequence: CASSRWGGIDEQFF. Written as DNA, the CDR3 is TGTGCCAGTAGTCGGTGGGGGGGCATCGATGAGCAGTTCTTC.

The CDR3 DNA reads as TGTGCCAGCAGCACGACTAGCGGGGGCGCGTACCAGCAGTACTTC. The encoded protein is CASSTTSGGAYQQYF. This chain connects TRBV6-6 to TRBJ2-7, with 12 bases lining up with TRBD2. With V trimmed by 6 bases and J by 8 bases, 11 bases remained unmatched. Germline loops: CDR1 MNHNY, CDR2 SVGAGI (reference sequence). The CDR3 is 15 residues long.

The chain has TRBV10-3 and TRBJ1-1; 8 nucleotides agree with TRBD1. Looked up from germline, CDR1 is ENHRY and CDR2 is SYGVKD. CDR3 length: 14 residues. V dropped 4 bases and J dropped 4; count of bases not matched to a gene: 5. The CDR3 here is CAISGSTGGTEAFF. As DNA, the CDR3 is TGTGCCATCAGTGGTAGTACAGGGGGCACTGAAGCTTTCTTT.

This clone came up many times. The J gene is TRBJ1-6, the V gene TRBV27, with D perhaps TRBD1 (6 bases). Trimming removed 6 bases at V and 10 bases at J, with 13 bases between. The CDR3 runs 13 residues. CDR1 is MNHEY and CDR2 is SMNVEV in the germline V gene (reference sequence). The CDR3 region has the DNA TGTGCCAGCAGGGAGAGACAGGTCTCACCCCTCCACTTT. It specifies CASRERQVSPLHF.

This chain connects TRBV25-1 to TRBJ1-6; possibly TRBD1 for D (6 bases). The CDR3 spans 14 residues. CDR1 is MGHDK and CDR2 is SYGVNS in the germline V gene. Trimming removed 3 bases from V and 10 bases from J, with 13 bases in between. This CDR3 is CASSDRGAGSPLHF. The CDR3 nucleotides are TGTGCCAGCAGTGATCGGGGGGCTGGCTCACCCCTCCACTTT.

The V gene is TRBV18, the J gene TRBJ2-1; 9 nucleotides line up with TRBD1. The CDR3 is made up of 14 amino acids. Germline loops: CDR1 KGHSH, CDR2 LQKENI. V was pared by 6 bases and J by 9 bases, with 9 bases of the junction left unmatched. Here the CDR3 reads CASSLNRGPGEQFF. Here the CDR3 DNA reads TGTGCCAGCTCTCTGAACAGGGGGCCGGGTGAGCAGTTCTTC.